This T cell receptor beta chain appears in the sequencing data of a study of CD4+ T cells in melanoma (dated by TCRdb to 2021 to 2024). Looking at the study overall: The study examined neoantigen-specific CD4+ T cells in human melanoma.

Broader findings and caveats from the paper: Diverse differentiation states were reported to be shown by neoantigen-specific CD4+ T cells in melanoma. The report described a correlation between neoantigen-specific CD4+ T cells and the function of CD8+ T cells, macrophages and B cells.

The donors were people with melanoma. Libraries were made using the immunoSEQ multiplex PCR assay. TCRdb took over this immuneACCESS table, retaining in-frame rearrangements with V and J assigned. Such tables are incomplete; in checked studies, under half of the missing clones stem from an unresolved V gene, and the remainder is unexplained. For this sample the table gives fewer than 150,000 clones, of which around nine tenths were detected only once. Roughly 1.4% of the sample is taken by the ten largest. As regards this clone: Its antigen is still unknown. Base quality data are lacking; no much larger clone is found one base away.

The germline V gene encodes CDR1 ENHRY and CDR2 SYGVKD. The CDR3 measures 14 amino acids from cysteine to phenylalanine. Just the 42-base CDR3 DNA is kept, in frame starting at base 1. For this chain, trimming is 9 bases at the V end and 1 base at the J end, and the number of junction bases without a gene match is 6. The V and J segments used are TRBV10-3 and TRBJ1-1; 9 bases in the middle match TRBD1. The origin of this receptor is a human donor with melanoma. In nucleotides, the sequence is TGTGCCATTGCCCCGGGACAGGGGAACACTGAAGCTTTCTTT. This translates into CAIAPGQGNTEAFF.